This T cell receptor beta chain was recovered during a study of CD8 T cells in ankylosing spondylitis. This clonotype was counted between two and nine times. The target antigen is unknown. Notes on the study in general: Several highly homologous variants made up a TCR beta motif, and this motif appeared characteristic of ankylosing spondylitis blood. Earlier authors reported some of these motif variants in reactive arthritis synovial fluid and blood. Disease-linked clones were reportedly significantly enriched in matched ankylosing spondylitis synovial fluid.

J lost 7 bases, V lost 3 bases, and 9 bases had no gene match. Per germline, CDR1 LGHDT and CDR2 YNNKEL (reference sequence). CDR3 length: 15 amino acids. Researchers built TCR beta libraries using quantitative 5'-RACE with molecular barcodes. Via MiXCR, TCRdb re-called the 5' RACE reads, giving one row per CDR3 protein. The data show approximately 300,000 distinct CDR3 sequences, approximately 20% seen once. The TCR was taken from a male donor with ankylosing spondylitis or in good health (not recorded which). The chain carries TRBV3-1 and TRBJ2-1; 7 bases agree with TRBD2. The sample consisted of blood, either unsorted or a sorted T cell fraction (not recorded which). DNA for the CDR3: TGTGCCAGCAGCCAGTGGGGGGAGGGCCGGAATGAGCAGTTCTTC. It is translated as CASSQWGEGRNEQFF.